The source of this T cell receptor (beta chain) is a study of glioma-infiltrating T cells (dated by TCRdb to the mid-2010s). In the study overall: Glioma tissue, non-neoplastic brain tissue and matched peripheral blood mononuclear cells were used as sources from which TCR alpha- and beta-chain repertoires were sequenced. To measure divergence between tissue and blood T-cell populations, each tissue-infiltrating repertoire was compared with the peripheral blood repertoire of the same patient. The paired cohort comprised three low-grade glioma patients, 8 or 9 primary glioblastoma patients and three non-glioma patients contributing non-neoplastic brain tissue.

In the case of this clonotype: Its antigen is currently not known. Per-nucleotide qualities are absent, and no much larger clonotype sits a single base away.

Clipping removes 3 bases from V and 0 bases from J, with 6 as the unmatched junction base count. From cysteine to phenylalanine, the CDR3 is 18 amino acids long. The CDR3 DNA has 54 bases and is translated from base 1. Per the germline V gene, SGHRS is the CDR1 and YFSETQ is the CDR2. Results the study describes overall, beyond this receptor: Group comparisons rested on small numbers: three non-neoplastic, three low-grade glioma and roughly eight glioblastoma patients. In non-neoplastic patients, VJ-independent divergence between tissue and blood fell below expectation, whereas in all gliomas, and especially in low-grade gliomas, the divergence rose above expectation. Very few CDR3 sequences were found to be shared between tissue and blood, and this scarcity was attributed to high CDR3 diversity and limited sampling.

The iRepertoire nested amplicon-rescue multiplex PCR (arm-PCR) platform was used to amplify TCR alpha and beta CDR3 regions from RNA. The input for one-step reverse transcription and amplification was about 100-450 ng of either tissue mRNA or PBMC total RNA. Following bead purification, Illumina adapters were added by a secondary multiplex PCR, and the libraries were gel-purified between 200 and 400 bp. The libraries contained internal 6-nucleotide barcodes that were used for demultiplexing. Sequencing of libraries was performed on an Illumina MiSeq with 2x220 or 2x250 nucleotide paired-end reads. Per the source publication's procedure: Paired reads were merged using FLASH 1.2.11 and aligned with BWA-MEM to the GRCh37 human genome, and TRA and TRB reads were then extracted. For V and J assignment, an IMGT-derived reference of cassette sequences and CDR3 motifs that included pseudogenes was used. Reads were translated in three frames, and productive CDR3s were defined by a C…FGXG motif without stop codons. Unique combinations of V-J cassette pair and CDR3 amino acid sequence were defined as clonotypes. Filtering of reads was based on Hamming distance, with the threshold set by the sequence error rate of each sample in mapped regions. The public reads were run again by TCRdb, first through fastp at Q25 and then through MiXCR, and only productive beta chains were kept. Rows are combined by CDR3 protein, so each entry shows the most common genes and DNA. The V and J calls were not made by the authors but by TCRdb's processing. The sample table records roughly 100,000 distinct CDR3 sequences; 25% to 35% of these occur just once. Less than 55% of the sample rests with the top ten.

The clonotype was recovered from a human donor with low-grade glioma or glioblastoma, undergoing nonglioma brain surgery, or in good health (not recorded which). The sample was glioma tissue, nonneoplastic brain tissue, or PBMCs (not recorded which). The receptor chain draws on TRBV5-1 and TRBJ2-6; TRBD1 agrees with 10 junctional bases. CDR3 loop: CASSSWTGGASGANVLTF. The nucleotide sequence is given as TGCGCCAGCAGCTCTTGGACAGGGGGGGCCTCTGGGGCCAACGTCCTGACTTTC.